Below, one TCR beta chain is given with its context. No antigen is known for it. The read gets to within 3 residues of the CDR3 end, and the germline J gene fills in the rest. The sample is drawn from a study of Tregs in tolerant kidney transplant recipients. This CDR3 spans 16 amino acids. The V and J ends lost 2 bases and 0 bases respectively, with 11 bases between them. Study-wide results and limits: Biological reproducibility was not directly addressed in this study. Tolerant patients' donor-specific Tregs expanded beyond overall Tregs, suggesting antigen-driven growth.

Assay used: immunoSEQ multiplex PCR; TCRdb lists only in-frame clones, some missing. The sample has approximately 31,000 clones, and its top ten clones hold under 9%. The source was CD8+ T cells from blood, collected before the transplant. The chain is built from TRBV6-7 and TRBJ2-1, with D perhaps TRBD1 or TRBD2 (5 bases each). TRBV6-7 is annotated as an ORF whose role is uncertain. The TCR originated in a human donor who received a combined kidney and bone marrow transplant. CDR3 DNA (partial): TGTGCCAGCAGTTACGTTCCAGGGAGCTCCTACAATGAG. Amino acids: CASSYVPGSSYNE. The whole CDR3 protein reads CASSYVPGSSYNEQFF.